The 30 T cell receptor beta chains reported below all come from one sample, sequenced in a study of T cell responses to AZD1222 COVID-19 vaccine. Some clones are missing from TCRdb's copy, which holds only in-frame ones; the method was immunoSEQ multiplex PCR. Here the sample spans about 90,000 clones, roughly 89% being singletons. Here the sequenced sample was peripheral blood, taken on day 0 of MenACWY control vaccination. Every receptor here comes from an adult in good health.

V gene TRBV4-1 combines with J gene TRBJ1-1; perhaps TRBD1 as D (6 bases). Deletions cut 3 bases from V and 4 bases from J, with 15 bases between. Looked up from germline, CDR1 is MGHRA and CDR2 is YSYEKL. The CDR3 has 15 amino acids. The CDR3 bases are TGCGCCAGCAGCCAGACGGTAAGGGGGGCCACTGAAGCTTTCTTT. Translating gives CASSQTVRGATEAFF.

The J gene is TRBJ1-2, the V gene TRBV6-5, with a possible D match to TRBD1 (5 bases). V lost 10 bases to trimming and J lost 0 bases, with 12 bases between them. Germline CDR1 MNHEY, CDR2 SVGAGI. The CDR3 loop spans 13 amino acids. CDR3 nucleotide sequence: TGTGCCATGAAAGGACAACCTAACTATGGCTACACCTTC. The encoded protein is CAMKGQPNYGYTF.

V is TRBV9 and J is TRBJ1-6; 8 bases map to TRBD1. From germline, CDR1 is SGDLS and CDR2 YYNGEE. V was pared by 4 bases and J by 5 bases, with 11 bases of the junction left unmatched. This CDR3 is 17 amino acids long. This chain's CDR3 is CASSPHGDRLNNSPLHF. The CDR3 nucleotides read TGTGCCAGCAGCCCCCACGGGGACAGGTTAAATAATTCACCCCTCCACTTT. The full variable domain, its missing parts supplied by reference TRBV9 and TRBJ1-6, is DSGVTQTPKHLITATGQRVTLRCSPRSGDLSVYWYQQSLDQGLQFLIQYYNGEERAKGNILERFSAQQFPDLHSELNLSSLELGDSALYFCASSPHGDRLNNSPLHFGNGTRLTVT.

The chain has TRBV2 and TRBJ1-2; 10 bases are a match to TRBD1. This CDR3 contains 14 residues. J was trimmed by 6 bases and V by 5 bases; bases with no gene match: 6. Germline lookup yields CDR1 SNHLY and CDR2 FYNNEI. In nucleotides, the CDR3 is TGTGCCAGCAGTAGACAGGGGGCTAGGGATGGCTACACCTTC. Its protein product is CASSRQGARDGYTF.

The CDR3 nucleotides read TGTGCCAGCAGCCAAGCCCAGTATGGCTACACCTTC. Translated: CASSQAQYGYTF. This sequence joins TRBV7-9 and TRBJ1-2; the D is unclear. The V and J ends lost 5 bases and 5 bases respectively, with 9 bases between them. Germline CDR1 SEHNR, CDR2 FQNEAQ (reference sequence). The length of the CDR3 is 12 residues.

DNA of the CDR3: TGCGCCAGCAGCCTCGATATCCTCACAGGGTTCCTGCCGATGAACACTGAAGCTTTCTTT. This encodes CASSLDILTGFLPMNTEAFF. The chain links TRBV5-1 to TRBJ1-1, with D possibly matching TRBD1 (6 bases). Germline V lookup: CDR1 SGHRS, CDR2 YFSETQ. This CDR3 has 20 residues. The V and J ends lost 4 bases and 0 bases respectively, with 28 bases between them.

V gene TRBV28 combines with J gene TRBJ1-5; D gene unclear. Between the trimmed V and J ends, which lost 6 bases and 6 bases, there was a span of 12 bases. The CDR3 runs to 13 residues. In germline, CDR1 is MDHEN, CDR2 SYDVKM. CDR3 region: CASRPGPTQPQHF. The CDR3, as DNA: TGTGCCAGCAGACCCGGCCCGACTCAGCCCCAGCATTTT.

This chain uses TRBV10-3 with TRBJ2-1; 7 bases line up with TRBD2. V gave up 5 bases and J gave up 6 bases; unmatched junction bases: 1. The CDR3 has 12 amino acids. CDR1 is ENHRY, CDR2 SYGVKD, per germline. The CDR3 nucleotides are TGTGCCATCAGTTCTAGCGGCAATGAGCAGTTCTTC. Translating gives CAISSSGNEQFF.

There are a few counts of this clone. This chain connects TRBV7-8 to TRBJ2-1, with 7 nucleotides matching TRBD2. This CDR3 is 15 amino acids long. Germline V gives CDR1 SGHVS, CDR2 FQNEAQ. Trimming removed 0 bases from V and 7 bases from J; junction bases left unmatched: 6. Here the CDR3 DNA reads TGTGCCAGCAGCTTAGCTAGCGGGTGGGGGAATGAGCAGTTCTTC. Protein sequence: CASSLASGWGNEQFF.

The gene calls are TRBV28 and TRBJ1-3, with TRBD1 as a possible D gene (6 bases). The CDR3 sequence is 16 residues long. Germline V gene data show CDR1 as MDHEN and CDR2 as SYDVKM. Trimming left V 3 bases short and J 4 bases short, with 16 bases between. DNA of the CDR3: TGTGCCAGCAGTTTCTCCTTAACAGGGCTCGGAAACACCATATATTTT. Protein: CASSFSLTGLGNTIYF.

The chain recombines TRBV12-3 or TRBV12-4 with TRBJ2-1; D may be TRBD2 (6 bases). V lost 3 bases, J lost 4 bases, and 7 bases lay in between. This CDR3 has 13 amino acids. CDR3 sequence: CASSLGGYNEQFF. DNA of the CDR3: TGTGCCAGCAGTTTGGGGGGATACAATGAGCAGTTCTTC.

This chain links TRBV5-1 with TRBJ2-1, with 7 bases identical to TRBD1. The V gene end was trimmed by 0 bases and the J gene end by 8 bases; junction bases not matched to a gene: 8. The CDR3 runs to 15 residues. CDR1 is SGHRS and CDR2 is YFSETQ in the germline V gene. The CDR3 reads CASSLVPGGIYEQFF. As DNA, the CDR3 is TGCGCCAGCAGCTTGGTCCCAGGGGGTATCTATGAGCAGTTCTTC.

This chain uses TRBV3-1 (or the pseudogene TRBV3-2) with TRBJ2-7; D possibly corresponds to TRBD2 (7 bases). The germline V gene has CDR1 LGHDT and CDR2 YNNKEL (reference sequence). Trimming pared 4 bases from V and 7 bases from J, leaving 17 bases between. The CDR3 spans 14 residues. DNA for the CDR3: TGTGCCAGCAGCCGGGGACGGGGGGCTTGGGAGCAGTACTTC. Its translation is CASSRGRGAWEQYF.

The chain carries TRBV29-1 and TRBJ2-7, with a tentative D call TRBD2 (6 bases). Germline assignment: CDR1 SQVTM and CDR2 ANQGSEA. This CDR3 region has 12 residues. V was shortened by 5 bases and J by 0 bases, with 8 bases between the two germline ends. CDR3 in DNA: TGCAGCGTTAACGGGGGCTCCTACGAGCAGTACTTC. Protein: CSVNGGSYEQYF.

CDR3 region: CSARDSRNTEAFF. CDR3 nucleotide sequence: TGCAGCGCACGGGACAGCCGGAACACTGAAGCTTTCTTT. The chain carries TRBV29-1 and TRBJ1-1, with 7 nucleotides matching TRBD1. Germline-derived CDR1 and CDR2 are SQVTM and ANQGSEA. Unmatched junction bases numbered 6, after V lost 7 bases and J lost 1 base. This CDR3 has 13 amino acids.

J is TRBJ1-4 and V is TRBV3-1 (or the pseudogene TRBV3-2); a weak D match, TRBD1 (6 bases). The CDR3 runs 14 residues. Germline values: CDR1 LGHDT, CDR2 YNNKEL (reference sequence). Trimming took off 1 base at V and 12 bases at J, with 15 bases between the two ends. The DNA of the CDR3 is TGTGCCAGCAGCCAAGCGTACAGGGAAGGAGAACTGTTTTTT. Translation: CASSQAYREGELFF.

The V and J genes are TRBV7-8 and TRBJ2-1; 8 bases match TRBD2. CDR3 size: 17 residues. With V trimmed by 4 bases and J by 8 bases, 16 bases remained unmatched. Germline loops: CDR1 SGHVS, CDR2 FQNEAQ. This CDR3 is CASSSPAQREFSHEQFF. CDR3 bases: TGTGCCAGCAGCTCACCCGCCCAGCGGGAGTTTTCCCATGAGCAGTTCTTC. The complete variable domain, with remaining parts taken from reference TRBV7-8 and TRBJ2-1, reads GAGVSQSPRYKVAKRGQDVALRCDPISGHVSLFWYQQALGQGPEFLTYFQNEAQLDKSGLPSDRFFAERPEGSVSTLKIQRTQQEDSAVYLCASSSPAQREFSHEQFFGPGTRLTVL.

The J gene is TRBJ2-7, the V gene TRBV10-3, with D tentatively TRBD1 (6 bases). The CDR3 extends over 13 amino acids. V lost 4 bases and J 5 bases, leaving 12 bases between the germline ends. Germline V CDR1 and CDR2: ENHRY, SYGVKD. The CDR3 bases are TGTGCCATCAGTGGGGGACAAGCCGACGAGCAGTACTTC. As protein: CAISGGQADEQYF.

For the CDR3, the DNA is TGTGCCAGTCAGGTGGGGTCCAGGTCTGCGACTGAAGCTTTCTTT. Its translation: CASQVGSRSATEAFF. The rearrangement links TRBV19 to TRBJ1-1; D call uncertain. Trimming shortened V by 8 bases and J by 5 bases, and 21 bases separated the two germline ends. Per germline, CDR1 LNHDA and CDR2 SQIVND (reference sequence). This CDR3 spans 15 amino acids.

The rearrangement joins TRBV19 to TRBJ1-1; no definite D call. V was cut by 3 bases and J by 6 bases, with 11 bases left in between. The CDR3 has 13 amino acids. Germline V gene lookup returns CDR1 LNHDA and CDR2 SQIVND (reference sequence). This CDR3 reads CASSIRGISEAFF. Written as DNA, the CDR3 is TGTGCCAGTAGTATCCGGGGTATATCTGAAGCTTTCTTT.

This chain uses TRBV3-1 (or the pseudogene TRBV3-2) with TRBJ2-4; the D is unclear. The CDR3 spans 15 residues. Germline assignment: CDR1 LGHDT and CDR2 YNNKEL (reference sequence). The V and J ends lost 1 base and 0 bases respectively, with 7 bases between them. CDR3 region: CASSQGLLAKNIQYF. CDR3 in DNA: TGTGCCAGCAGCCAAGGACTCCTAGCCAAAAACATTCAGTACTTC.

This chain links TRBV5-1 with TRBJ1-2; 7 bases are shared with TRBD1. V lost 4 bases, J lost 2 bases, and 11 bases stayed unmatched. The CDR3 sequence is 16 residues long. Germline V lookup: CDR1 SGHRS, CDR2 YFSETQ. The CDR3 sequence is CASSTKGQESNYGYTF. CDR3 nucleotide sequence: TGCGCCAGCAGCACGAAAGGACAGGAATCCAACTATGGCTACACCTTC.

In its sample, this clone was seen once. The chain has TRBV28 and TRBJ1-3; D unresolved. The V gene's germline CDR1 is MDHEN and CDR2 SYDVKM. Trimming cost V 6 bases and J 7 bases, with 22 bases left between them. This CDR3 is built from 16 residues. DNA of the CDR3: TGTGCCAGCAGCCGACCCTCGACCCGGGCCTTCAACACCATATATTTT. Residues: CASSRPSTRAFNTIYF.

The chain carries TRBV3-1 (or the pseudogene TRBV3-2) and TRBJ1-6; TRBD1 matches at 10 bases. This CDR3 is built from 16 residues. CDR1 and CDR2 (germline): LGHDT, YNNKEL (reference sequence). V was pared by 3 bases and J by 5 bases, with 4 bases of the junction left unmatched. The CDR3 DNA is TGTGCCAGCAGCCAGTGGACAGGGGGGGATAATTCACCCCTCCACTTT. Its protein is CASSQWTGGDNSPLHF.

This rearrangement joins TRBV4-3 to TRBJ2-7; tentative D call: TRBD1 (7 bases). Looked up from germline, CDR1 is LGHNA and CDR2 is YSLEER. This CDR3 is 15 amino acids long. Trimming took off 3 bases at V and 0 bases at J, with 12 bases between the two ends. The CDR3 nucleotides are TGCGCCAGCAGCCAGGAGGGACAGAGCTCCTACGAGCAGTACTTC. Translation: CASSQEGQSSYEQYF.

The genes are TRBV4-2 and TRBJ1-1; D not certain. Germline CDR1 is LGHNA and CDR2 is YNFKEQ. The CDR3 is 15 amino acids. V dropped 0 bases and J dropped 4 bases, with 12 bases sitting between them. CDR3 nucleotide sequence: TGTGCCAGCAGCCAAGATAACGGGGTGGGCACTGAAGCTTTCTTT. Translation: CASSQDNGVGTEAFF.

This rearrangement joins TRBV10-3 to TRBJ2-1; 10 bases agree with TRBD1. This CDR3 spans 14 amino acids. V shed 3 bases and J 9 bases; nucleotides not matched to a gene: 5. CDR1 ENHRY and CDR2 SYGVKD come from the germline V gene. The CDR3 DNA reads TGTGCCATCAGTGACGGGACAGGGGTCGGTGAGCAGTTCTTC. Protein: CAISDGTGVGEQFF.

The chain uses TRBV29-1 and TRBJ1-2; 9 nucleotides match TRBD1. CDR1 is SQVTM, CDR2 ANQGSEA, per germline. This CDR3 spans 14 amino acids. The J segment lost 7 bases and the V segment lost 5 bases, leaving 11 bases of the junction unmatched. CDR3 sequence (DNA): TGCAGCGTTCGGGACAGGGAAAGTATTAGTGGCTACACCTTC. Translating it yields CSVRDRESISGYTF. Filled out from reference TRBV29-1 and TRBJ1-2, the complete variable domain reads SAVISQKPSRDICQRGTSLTIQCQVDSQVTMMFWYRQQPGQSLTLIATANQGSEATYESGFVIDKFPISRPNLTFSTLTVSNMSPEDSSIYLCSVRDRESISGYTFGSGTRLTVV.

The CDR3, as DNA: TGTGCCAGCAGCTTTCTACACAACGAGCAGTACTTC. It codes for CASSFLHNEQYF. J is TRBJ2-7 and V is TRBV7-9; D gene unclear. Trimming shortened V by 3 bases and J by 5 bases, and 8 bases separated the two germline ends. Looked up from germline, CDR1 is SEHNR and CDR2 is FQNEAQ (reference sequence). The CDR3 is 12 residues long. The full variable domain, rest sourced from reference TRBV7-9 and TRBJ2-7, is DTGVSQNPRHKITKRGQNVTFRCDPISEHNRLYWYRQTLGQGPEFLTYFQNEAQLEKSRLLSDRFSAERPKGSFSTLEIQRTEQGDSAMYLCASSFLHNEQYFGPGTRLTVT.

This clone was seen a single time. The V call is TRBV28, the J call TRBJ2-5, with D hard to call. The CDR3 contains 13 residues. Germline CDR1 MDHEN, CDR2 SYDVKM. Trimming cost V 7 bases and J 4 bases, with 13 bases left between them. CDR3 protein: CASTPHTVETQYF. The CDR3 region has the DNA TGTGCCAGCACCCCCCATACAGTAGAGACCCAGTACTTC.